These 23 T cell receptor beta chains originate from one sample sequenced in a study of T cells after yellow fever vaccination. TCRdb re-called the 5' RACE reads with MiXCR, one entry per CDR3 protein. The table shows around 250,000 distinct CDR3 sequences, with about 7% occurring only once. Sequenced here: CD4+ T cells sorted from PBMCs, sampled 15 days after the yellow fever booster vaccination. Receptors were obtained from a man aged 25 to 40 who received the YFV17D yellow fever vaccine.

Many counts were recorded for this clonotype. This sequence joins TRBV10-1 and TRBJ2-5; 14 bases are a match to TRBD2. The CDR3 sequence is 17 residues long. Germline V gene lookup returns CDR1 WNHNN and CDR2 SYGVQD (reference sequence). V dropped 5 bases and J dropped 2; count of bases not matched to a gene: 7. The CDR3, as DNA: TGCGCCAGCAGTCCTACCTGGACTAGCGGGAGGCAAGAGACCCAGTACTTC. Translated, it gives CASSPTWTSGRQETQYF.

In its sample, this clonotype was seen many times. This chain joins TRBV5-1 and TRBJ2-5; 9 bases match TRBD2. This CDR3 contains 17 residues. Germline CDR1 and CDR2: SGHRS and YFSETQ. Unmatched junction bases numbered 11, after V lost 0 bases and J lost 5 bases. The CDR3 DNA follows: TGCGCCAGCAGCTTGGCGGGCTTAGCGGGAGTGCGGGAGACCCAGTACTTC. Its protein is CASSLAGLAGVRETQYF.

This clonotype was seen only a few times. CDR3 DNA: TGTGCCTGGAGTGGCGGTACCTATGAAAAACTGTTTTTT. Its protein is CAWSGGTYEKLFF. The gene calls are TRBV30 and TRBJ1-4, with unresolved D. The V and J ends lost 1 base and 6 bases respectively, with 9 bases between them. Germline V gene sequence: CDR1 GTSNPN, CDR2 SVGIG (reference sequence). CDR3 length: 13 residues.

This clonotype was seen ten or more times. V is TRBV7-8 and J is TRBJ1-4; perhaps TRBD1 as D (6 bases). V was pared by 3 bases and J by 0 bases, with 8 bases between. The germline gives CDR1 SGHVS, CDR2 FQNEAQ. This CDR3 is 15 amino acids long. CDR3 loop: CASSFTGPTNEKLFF. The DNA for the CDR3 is TGTGCCAGCAGCTTTACAGGGCCAACTAATGAAAAACTGTTTTTT.

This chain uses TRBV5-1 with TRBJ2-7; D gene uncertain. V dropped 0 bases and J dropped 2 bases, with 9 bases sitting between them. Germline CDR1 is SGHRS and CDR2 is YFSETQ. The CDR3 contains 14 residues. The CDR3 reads CASSLGVIPYEQYF. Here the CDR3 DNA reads TGCGCCAGCAGCTTGGGTGTTATCCCCTACGAGCAGTACTTC. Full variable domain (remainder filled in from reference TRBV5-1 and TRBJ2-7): KAGVTQTPRYLIKTRGQQVTLSCSPISGHRSVSWYQQTPGQGLQFLFEYFSETQRNKGNFPGRFSGRQFSNSRSEMNVSTLELGDSALYLCASSLGVIPYEQYFGPGTRLTVT.

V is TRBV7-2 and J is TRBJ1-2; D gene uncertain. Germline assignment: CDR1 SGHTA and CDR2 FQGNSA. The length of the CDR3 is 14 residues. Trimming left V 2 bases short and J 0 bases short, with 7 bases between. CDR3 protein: CASSLNRANYGYTF. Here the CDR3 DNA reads TGTGCCAGCAGCTTAAATCGGGCTAACTATGGCTACACCTTC.

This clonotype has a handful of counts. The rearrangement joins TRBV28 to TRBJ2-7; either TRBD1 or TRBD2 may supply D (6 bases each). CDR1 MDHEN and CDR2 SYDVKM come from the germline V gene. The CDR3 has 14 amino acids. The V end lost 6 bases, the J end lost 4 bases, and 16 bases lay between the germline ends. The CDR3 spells CASSSGAGLYEQYF. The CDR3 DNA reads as TGTGCCAGCAGCTCGGGGGCAGGGTTGTACGAGCAGTACTTC.

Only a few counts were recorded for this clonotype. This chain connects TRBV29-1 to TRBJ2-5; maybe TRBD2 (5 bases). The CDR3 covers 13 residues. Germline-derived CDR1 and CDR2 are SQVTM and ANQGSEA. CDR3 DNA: TGCAGTGAATCTCGAGTGGGCGGGGAGACCCAGTACTTC. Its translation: CSESRVGGETQYF.

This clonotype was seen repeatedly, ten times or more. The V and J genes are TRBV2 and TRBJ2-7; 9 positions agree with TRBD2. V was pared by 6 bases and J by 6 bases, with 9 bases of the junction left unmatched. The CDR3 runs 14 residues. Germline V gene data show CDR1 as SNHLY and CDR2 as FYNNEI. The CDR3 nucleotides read TGTGCCAGCAGCTCTAGCGGGAAATCGCTCGAGCAGTACTTC. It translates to CASSSSGKSLEQYF.

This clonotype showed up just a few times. The CDR3 DNA reads TGTGCCAGCAGCTCCGGGGTTCCTGGAAGGTCTGGAAACACCATATATTTT. The encoded protein is CASSSGVPGRSGNTIYF. V is TRBV7-6 and J is TRBJ1-3, with unresolved D. The CDR3 is 17 amino acids. Germline-derived CDR1 and CDR2 are SGHVS and FNYEAQ. Trimming left V 4 bases short and J 1 base short, with 17 bases between.

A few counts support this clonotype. The CDR3 reads CSARYGEVNTEAFF. DNA for the CDR3: TGCAGTGCTAGGTATGGGGAGGTGAACACTGAAGCTTTCTTT. The V gene is TRBV20-1, the J gene TRBJ1-1, with D uncertain. The V end was cut by 3 bases, the J end by 0 bases, with 11 bases between. This CDR3 contains 14 residues. The germline V gene encodes CDR1 DFQATT and CDR2 SNEGSKA (reference sequence).

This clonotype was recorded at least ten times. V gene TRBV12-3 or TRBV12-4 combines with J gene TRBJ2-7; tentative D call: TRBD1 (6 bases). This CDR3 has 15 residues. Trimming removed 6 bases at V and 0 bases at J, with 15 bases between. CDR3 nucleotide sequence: TGTGCCAGCAGGCCGACAGGAATAAGCTCCTACGAGCAGTACTTC. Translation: CASRPTGISSYEQYF.

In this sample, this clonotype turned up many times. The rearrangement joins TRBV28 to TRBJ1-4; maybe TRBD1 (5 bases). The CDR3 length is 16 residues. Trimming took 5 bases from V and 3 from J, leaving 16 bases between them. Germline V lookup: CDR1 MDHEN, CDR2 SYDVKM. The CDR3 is CASSELGGVSNEKLFF. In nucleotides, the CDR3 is TGTGCCAGCAGTGAACTTGGAGGGGTATCTAATGAAAAACTGTTTTTT.

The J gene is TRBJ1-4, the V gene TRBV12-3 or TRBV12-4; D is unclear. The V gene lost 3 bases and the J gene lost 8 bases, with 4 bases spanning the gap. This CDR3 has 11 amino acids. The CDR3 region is CASSFREKLFF. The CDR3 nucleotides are TGTGCCAGCAGTTTTAGGGAAAAACTGTTTTTT.

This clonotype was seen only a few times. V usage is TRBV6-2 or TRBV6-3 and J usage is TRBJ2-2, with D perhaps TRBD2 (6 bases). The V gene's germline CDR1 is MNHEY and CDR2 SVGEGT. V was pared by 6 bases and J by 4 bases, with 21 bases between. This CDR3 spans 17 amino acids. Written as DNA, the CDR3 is TGTGCCAGCAGCCCGTACCCCCAGGGCGGGACCACCGGGGAGCTGTTTTTT. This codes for CASSPYPQGGTTGELFF.

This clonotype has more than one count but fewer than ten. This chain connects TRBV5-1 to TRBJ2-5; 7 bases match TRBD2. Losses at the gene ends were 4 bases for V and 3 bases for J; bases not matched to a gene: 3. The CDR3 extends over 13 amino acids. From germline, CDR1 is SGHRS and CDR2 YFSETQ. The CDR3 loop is CASSRTREETQYF. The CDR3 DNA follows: TGCGCCAGCAGCCGGACTAGGGAAGAGACCCAGTACTTC.

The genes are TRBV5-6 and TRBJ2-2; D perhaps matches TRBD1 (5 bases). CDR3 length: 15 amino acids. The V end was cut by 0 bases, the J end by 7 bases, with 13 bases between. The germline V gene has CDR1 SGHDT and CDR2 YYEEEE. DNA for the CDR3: TGTGCCAGCAGCTTGGAAGGCAGGGTTCGCGGGGAGCTGTTTTTT. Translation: CASSLEGRVRGELFF.

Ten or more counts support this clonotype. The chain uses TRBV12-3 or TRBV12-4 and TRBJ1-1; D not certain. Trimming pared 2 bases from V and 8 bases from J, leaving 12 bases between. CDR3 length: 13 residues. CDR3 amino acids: CASSLSGRVEAFF. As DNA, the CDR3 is TGTGCCAGCAGTTTAAGTGGGAGGGTGGAAGCTTTCTTT.

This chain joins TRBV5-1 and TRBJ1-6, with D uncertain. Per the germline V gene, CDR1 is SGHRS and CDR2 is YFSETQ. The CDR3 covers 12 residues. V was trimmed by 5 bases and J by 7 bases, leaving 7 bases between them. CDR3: CASSHPNSPLHF. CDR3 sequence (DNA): TGCGCCAGCAGTCATCCGAATTCACCCCTCCACTTT.

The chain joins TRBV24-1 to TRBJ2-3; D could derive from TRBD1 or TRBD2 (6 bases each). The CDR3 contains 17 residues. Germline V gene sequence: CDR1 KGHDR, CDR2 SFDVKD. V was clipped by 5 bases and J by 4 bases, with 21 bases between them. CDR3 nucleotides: TGTGCCACCAGTGCTCCCCGGGGGCGGGACGGTGCAGATACGCAGTATTTT. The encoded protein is CATSAPRGRDGADTQYF.

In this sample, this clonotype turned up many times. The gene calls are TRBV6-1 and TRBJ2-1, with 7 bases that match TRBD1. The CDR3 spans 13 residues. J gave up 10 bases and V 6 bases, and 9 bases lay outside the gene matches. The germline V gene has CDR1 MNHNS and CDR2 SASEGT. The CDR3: CASRMTGLGEQFF. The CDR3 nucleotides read TGTGCCAGCAGAATGACAGGGCTGGGGGAGCAGTTCTTC.

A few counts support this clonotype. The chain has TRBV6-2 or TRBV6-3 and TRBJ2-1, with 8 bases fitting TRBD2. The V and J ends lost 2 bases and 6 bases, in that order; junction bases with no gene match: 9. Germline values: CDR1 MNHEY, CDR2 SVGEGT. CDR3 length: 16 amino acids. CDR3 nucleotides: TGTGCCAGCAGTTACCGTCCACTAGCGGAGATCAATGAGCAGTTCTTC. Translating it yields CASSYRPLAEINEQFF.

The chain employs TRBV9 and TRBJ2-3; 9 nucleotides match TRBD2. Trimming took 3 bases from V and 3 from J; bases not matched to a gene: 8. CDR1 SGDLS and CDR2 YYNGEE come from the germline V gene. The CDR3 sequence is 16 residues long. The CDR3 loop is CASSGISGSGTDTQYF. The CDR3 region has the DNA TGTGCCAGCAGCGGGATTAGCGGGAGTGGTACAGATACGCAGTATTTT.